The TCR beta chain described here comes from a study of T cell responses to AZD1222 COVID-19 vaccine. Study-wide findings and caveats: As reported, nearly half of all spike-specific TCRs target variant regions that are unmutated. An increase in Spike-specific TCR breadth and depth was observed after two AZD1222 doses. At 160-218 and 743-854, vaccine-associated CD4 TCRs were dominant, and they spanned spike.

The CDR3 is made up of 11 amino acids. Per the germline V gene, CDR1 is SGHVS and CDR2 is FQNEAQ. With 5 bases removed from V and 3 bases from J, the gap between germline ends came to 5 bases. TCRdb's copy holds only in-frame clones and misses some; the assay was immunoSEQ multiplex PCR. The sample lists more than 85,000 clones; more than 70% were seen once. Notes on this clone: Its antigen remains unidentified.

This TCR derives from an adult in good health. The source material was peripheral blood, sampled on day 0 of AZD1222 vaccination. This chain links TRBV7-8 with TRBJ2-7; D is unclear. CDR3 protein: CASSLLYEQYF. The CDR3 DNA sequence: TGTGCCAGCAGCCTTCTCTACGAGCAGTACTTC.